This record looks at one TCR beta chain sequence and its context. The sample originates from a study of blood T cells in healthy people across ages. V was cut by 5 bases and J by 2 bases, with 8 bases left in between. This CDR3 is 13 amino acids long. Germline V lookup: CDR1 SGHRS, CDR2 YFSETQ. Primed by a sample-barcoded 5' primer and a J-beta primer mix, a second PCR proceeded for roughly 6 to 12 cycles. TCRdb used MiXCR to reprocess the 5' RACE reads, holding one entry per CDR3 protein. The data show over a million distinct CDR3 sequences, about 43% seen once. The source of this sequence is a young woman in good health. The V gene is TRBV5-1, the J gene TRBJ2-1; D unresolved. The source material was blood. CDR3 DNA sequence: TGCGCCAGCAGGGGTTCCGCCTACAATGAGCAGTTCTTC. This gives the protein CASRGSAYNEQFF.